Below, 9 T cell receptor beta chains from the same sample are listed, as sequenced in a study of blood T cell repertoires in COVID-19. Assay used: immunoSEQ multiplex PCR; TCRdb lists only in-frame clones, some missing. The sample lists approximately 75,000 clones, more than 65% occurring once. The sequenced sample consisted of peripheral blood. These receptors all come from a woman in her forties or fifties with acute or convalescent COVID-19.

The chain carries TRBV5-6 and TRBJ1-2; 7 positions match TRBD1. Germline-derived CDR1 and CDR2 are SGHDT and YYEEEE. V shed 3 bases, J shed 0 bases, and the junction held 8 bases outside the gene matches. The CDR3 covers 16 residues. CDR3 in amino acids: CASSSPGQSANYGYTF. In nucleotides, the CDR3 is TGTGCCAGCAGCTCTCCGGGACAGTCAGCTAACTATGGCTACACCTTC.

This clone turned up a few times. The CDR3: CASSARGGVYGYTF. As DNA, the CDR3 is TGTGCCAGCAGCGCTCGCGGGGGGGTGTATGGCTACACCTTC. The rearrangement uses TRBV3-1 (or the pseudogene TRBV3-2) and TRBJ1-2, with D possibly TRBD1 on 5 matching bases. This CDR3 region has 14 residues. Germline CDR1 and CDR2: LGHDT and YNNKEL (reference sequence). V lost 5 bases to trimming and J lost 5 bases, with 15 bases between them.

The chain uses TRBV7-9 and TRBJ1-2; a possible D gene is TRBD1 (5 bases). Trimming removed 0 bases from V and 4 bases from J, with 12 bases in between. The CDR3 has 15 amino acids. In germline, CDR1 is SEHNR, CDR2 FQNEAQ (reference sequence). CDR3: CASSLAAAGPYGYTF. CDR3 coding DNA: TGTGCCAGCAGCTTAGCTGCGGCAGGGCCCTATGGCTACACCTTC.

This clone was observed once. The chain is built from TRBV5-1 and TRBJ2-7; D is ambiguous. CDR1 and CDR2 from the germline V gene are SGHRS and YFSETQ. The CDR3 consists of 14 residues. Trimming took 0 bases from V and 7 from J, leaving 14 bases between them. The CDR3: CASSLVGQNLEQYF. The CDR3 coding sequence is TGCGCCAGCAGCTTGGTTGGCCAGAATTTGGAGCAGTACTTC. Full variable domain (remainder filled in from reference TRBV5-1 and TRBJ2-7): KAGVTQTPRYLIKTRGQQVTLSCSPISGHRSVSWYQQTPGQGLQFLFEYFSETQRNKGNFPGRFSGRQFSNSRSEMNVSTLELGDSALYLCASSLVGQNLEQYFGPGTRLTVT.

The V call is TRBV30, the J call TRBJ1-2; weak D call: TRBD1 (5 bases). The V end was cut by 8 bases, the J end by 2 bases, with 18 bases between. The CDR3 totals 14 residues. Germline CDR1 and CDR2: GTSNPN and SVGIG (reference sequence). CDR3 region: CAAPAGTSNYGYTF. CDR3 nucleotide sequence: TGTGCCGCTCCTGCCGGGACTTCCAACTATGGCTACACCTTC. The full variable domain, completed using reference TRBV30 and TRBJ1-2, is SQTIHQWPATLVQPVGSPLSLECTVEGTSNPNLYWYRQAAGRGLQLLFYSVGIGQISSEVPQNLSASRPQDRQFILSSKKLLLSDSGFYLCAAPAGTSNYGYTFGSGTRLTVV.

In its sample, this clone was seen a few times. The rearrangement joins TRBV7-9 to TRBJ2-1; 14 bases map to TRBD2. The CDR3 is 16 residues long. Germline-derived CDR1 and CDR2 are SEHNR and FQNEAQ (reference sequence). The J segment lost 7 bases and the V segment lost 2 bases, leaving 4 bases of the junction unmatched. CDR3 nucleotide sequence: TGTGCCAGCAGCTTATCCGGACTAGCGGGAGGAAATGAGCAGTTCTTC. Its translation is CASSLSGLAGGNEQFF.

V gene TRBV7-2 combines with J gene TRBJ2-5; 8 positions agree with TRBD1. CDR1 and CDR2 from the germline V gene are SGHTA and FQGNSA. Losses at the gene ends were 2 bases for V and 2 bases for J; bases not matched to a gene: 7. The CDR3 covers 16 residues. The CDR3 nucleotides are TGTGCCAGCAGCTTAAGGACAGGGTCAATTCAAGAGACCCAGTACTTC. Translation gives CASSLRTGSIQETQYF.

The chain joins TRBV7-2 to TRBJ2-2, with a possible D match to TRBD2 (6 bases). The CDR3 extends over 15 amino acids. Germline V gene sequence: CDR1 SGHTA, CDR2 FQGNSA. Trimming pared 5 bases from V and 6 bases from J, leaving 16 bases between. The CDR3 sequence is CASSLRGPSAGELFF. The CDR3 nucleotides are TGTGCCAGCAGCCTCAGAGGTCCTAGCGCCGGGGAGCTGTTTTTT.

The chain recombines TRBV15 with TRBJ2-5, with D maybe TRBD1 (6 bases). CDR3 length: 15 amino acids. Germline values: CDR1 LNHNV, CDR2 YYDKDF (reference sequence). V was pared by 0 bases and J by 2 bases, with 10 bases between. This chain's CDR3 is CATSRDPRGQETQYF. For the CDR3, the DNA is TGTGCCACCAGCAGAGATCCCAGGGGTCAAGAGACCCAGTACTTC.